Listed below are T cell receptor beta chains from one sample, sequenced in a study of T cell responses to AZD1222 COVID-19 vaccine. Method: immunoSEQ multiplex PCR; TCRdb's copy keeps in-frame clones and lacks some. The data hold under 150,000 clones, with roughly nine tenths observed a single time. The specimen comprised peripheral blood, sampled on day 0 of AZD1222 vaccination. The receptors stem from an adult in good health. CDR3s include the opening cysteine and the closing phenylalanine or tryptophan. A D gene is named only where the DNA matches it firmly. Clone size is given for some rows only: seen once, a few or many times, or a class if the clone is expanded.

cdr3_nt,cdr3_aa,d_call,j_call,clone_size,v_call
TGTGCCAGCAGCTCTAATTATGAGCAGTTCTTC,CASSSNYEQFF,.,TRBJ2-1,.,TRBV5-4
TGTGCCAGCACCCCAGGGACTAGCGGGAGATTGGGGGAGCTGTTTTTT,CASTPGTSGRLGELFF,TRBD2,TRBJ2-2,.,TRBV25-1
TGTGCCAGCAGCCAGGCGGTGAGGAACACTGAAGCTTTCTTT,CASSQAVRNTEAFF,.,TRBJ1-1,.,TRBV3-1/TRBV3-2
TGTGCCAGCAGCCGAGGACAGGGCTCCTACGAGCAGTACTTC,CASSRGQGSYEQYF,TRBD1,TRBJ2-7,.,TRBV14
TGTGCCAGCAGCTTGTTTCGCGGGATCATTAGCACAGATACGCAGTATTTT,CASSLFRGIISTDTQYF,.,TRBJ2-3,once,TRBV5-4
TGTGCCAGCAGCGGAATGACAGGGTCGAACACTGAAGCTTTCTTT,CASSGMTGSNTEAFF,TRBD1,TRBJ1-1,.,TRBV7-2
TGTGCCATCAGGTTTAACTCTGGAAACACCATATATTTT,CAIRFNSGNTIYF,.,TRBJ1-3,.,TRBV10-3
TGTGCCAGTAGTAGGGGGCCGGGCACTGAAGCTTTCTTT,CASSRGPGTEAFF,.,TRBJ1-1,.,TRBV19
TGTGCCAGCAGCACCGAGGACAGCTCAAGCTACACCTTC,CASSTEDSSSYTF,.,TRBJ1-2,.,TRBV7-9
TGTGCCAGCAGTCTAAGTCCCTACGAGCAGTACTTC,CASSLSPYEQYF,.,TRBJ2-7,.,TRBV6-6
TGTGCCAGCAGCTTGGCCAAATTGGCTAGCCCTGAGACCGGGGAGCTGTTTTTT,CASSLAKLASPETGELFF,.,TRBJ2-2,.,TRBV5-6
TGTGCCACCGGTCTTTCCCGGGAGCTCGAGCAGTACTTC,CATGLSRELEQYF,.,TRBJ2-7,.,TRBV15
TGTGCCAGCAGCCCCGATGGGTGGAAAGCTTTCTTT,CASSPDGWKAFF,.,TRBJ1-1,.,TRBV7-9
TGTGCCAGCAGCCCCCTCCGAGGAGCGCGGAATGAGCAGTTCTTC,CASSPLRGARNEQFF,.,TRBJ2-1,.,TRBV7-8
TGCGCCAGCAGCATGAGACAGGGATTGGGTGAAAAACTGTTTTTT,CASSMRQGLGEKLFF,TRBD1,TRBJ1-4,.,TRBV5-1
TGTGCCAGCAGCGGGACAGGGAGGACTGAAGCTTTCTTT,CASSGTGRTEAFF,TRBD1,TRBJ1-1,once,TRBV6-6
TGTGCCAGCAGTGACAGGGGGCGAGCTTTCTTT,CASSDRGRAFF,TRBD1,TRBJ1-1,.,TRBV12-3/TRBV12-4
TGTGCCAGCAGCTCCGACAGGGTTGAGCAGTTCTTC,CASSSDRVEQFF,TRBD1,TRBJ2-1,.,TRBV7-9
TGTGCCTGGAGTGTACGGGGCTCGGGCAATCAGCCCCAGCATTTT,CAWSVRGSGNQPQHF,.,TRBJ1-5,once,TRBV30
TGCAGTGCTAGTGGGGGATACTCCTACGAGCAGTACTTC,CSASGGYSYEQYF,.,TRBJ2-7,.,TRBV20-1
TGTGCCAGCAGTCCCACTGAATACGAGCAGTACTTC,CASSPTEYEQYF,.,TRBJ2-7,large,TRBV6-2/TRBV6-3
TGTGCCAGCAGTTTATATGCGATGGGCGGGAGGCGTTCCACAGATACGCAGTATTTT,CASSLYAMGGRRSTDTQYF,TRBD2,TRBJ2-3,.,TRBV27
TGCAGCGACCGACAGGGCCCCTACAATGAGCAGTTCTTC,CSDRQGPYNEQFF,TRBD1,TRBJ2-1,.,TRBV29-1
TGTGCCAGCAGCCAAGAGGGGGGACGCGCGGTGAGTTACACCTTC,CASSQEGGRAVSYTF,.,TRBJ1-2,.,TRBV3-1/TRBV3-2
TGCGCCAGCAGCGCCGCGGGACTAGCGGGAGGGCCCTCCTACAATGAGCAGTTCTTC,CASSAAGLAGGPSYNEQFF,TRBD2,TRBJ2-1,.,TRBV5-1